Presented here are 20 T cell receptor beta chains from one specimen sequenced in a study of blood T cell repertoires in COVID-19. The data were produced by immunoSEQ multiplex PCR, yet TCRdb's version contains in-frame clones alone and is incomplete. Here the sample spans approximately 97,000 clones, more than 75% being singletons. The sample taken for sequencing was peripheral blood. These receptors all stem from a human donor in a cohort sampled during active COVID-19.

The V call is TRBV6-1, the J call TRBJ1-2; tentative D call: TRBD1 (5 bases). V lost 2 bases and J 1 base, leaving 17 bases between the germline ends. There are 17 residues in the CDR3. The germline gives CDR1 MNHNS, CDR2 SASEGT. Written as DNA, the CDR3 is TGTGCCAGCAGTGAAACTCTTTTGGGGCGGATTAACTATGGCTACACCTTC. It codes for CASSETLLGRINYGYTF.

This clone showed up just a few times. V is TRBV7-9 and J is TRBJ2-7; TRBD2 matches at 10 bases. Germline V CDR1 and CDR2: SEHNR, FQNEAQ (reference sequence). This CDR3 comprises 17 residues. The V segment lost 2 bases and the J segment 4 bases; nucleotides outside the gene matches: 11. The CDR3 nucleotides read TGTGCCAGCAGCTTACCTAGCGGGAGCCCCAACTCGTACGAGCAGTACTTC. It translates to CASSLPSGSPNSYEQYF.

The chain couples TRBV5-4 to TRBJ2-2, with D possibly being TRBD1 (5 bases). The germline V gene has CDR1 SGHNT and CDR2 YYREEE (reference sequence). The CDR3 extends over 18 amino acids. The V and J ends lost 2 bases and 3 bases respectively, with 20 bases between them. The CDR3 loop reads CASSFMGTVDRYTGELFF. CDR3 nucleotide sequence: TGTGCCAGCAGCTTTATGGGTACCGTAGACAGATACACCGGGGAGCTGTTTTTT. The full variable domain, its missing parts supplied by reference TRBV5-4 and TRBJ2-2, is ETGVTQSPTHLIKTRGQQVTLRCSSQSGHNTVSWYQQALGQGPQFIFQYYREEENGRGNFPPRFSGLQFPNYSSELNVNALELDDSALYLCASSFMGTVDRYTGELFFGEGSRLTVL.

Only one count was recorded for this clone. The rearrangement links TRBV6-5 to TRBJ2-2; D is perhaps TRBD1 (5 bases). V was pared by 6 bases and J by 3 bases, with 14 bases between. The CDR3 has 15 residues. Germline V gene data show CDR1 as MNHEY and CDR2 as SVGAGI. The CDR3 loop is CASRTDWGDTGELFF. The CDR3 bases are TGTGCCAGCAGGACCGACTGGGGCGACACCGGGGAGCTGTTTTTT.

This chain joins TRBV18 and TRBJ2-3; 13 bases line up with TRBD2. This CDR3 is built from 16 residues. The V gene's germline CDR1 is KGHSH and CDR2 LQKENI. The ends lost 9 bases at V and 1 base at J; junction bases unmatched: 7. The CDR3 loop is CASRTSGSSGTDTQYF. The DNA for the CDR3 is TGTGCCAGTCGGACTAGCGGGAGTTCAGGCACAGATACGCAGTATTTT. The full variable domain, completed using reference TRBV18 and TRBJ2-3, is NAGVMQNPRHLVRRRGQEARLRCSPMKGHSHVYWYRQLPEEGLKFMVYLQKENIIDESGMPKERFSAEFPKEGPSILRIQQVVRGDSAAYFCASRTSGSSGTDTQYFGPGTRLTVL.

Concerning this clone itself: The same CDR3 also results from other DNA sequences found in this sample. The V gene is TRBV9, the J gene TRBJ2-1; the match to TRBD2 covers 9 bases. This CDR3 is 15 amino acids long. CDR1 and CDR2 (germline): SGDLS, YYNGEE. V shed 0 bases, J shed 4 bases, and the junction held 2 bases outside the gene matches. The CDR3 loop reads CASSVGTSAYNEQFF. The CDR3 nucleotides are TGTGCCAGCAGCGTAGGGACTAGCGCTTACAATGAGCAGTTCTTC.

The chain carries TRBV5-1 and TRBJ1-4, with 7 bases aligning to TRBD1. Germline trimming cut 7 bases from V and 3 bases from J; bases unmatched to any gene: 9. This CDR3 contains 15 residues. In germline, CDR1 is SGHRS, CDR2 YFSETQ. The CDR3: CASGDTGEANEKLFF. The CDR3 DNA sequence: TGCGCCAGCGGAGACACAGGGGAGGCTAATGAAAAACTGTTTTTT. Together with reference TRBV5-1 and TRBJ1-4, the CDR3 gives the full variable domain: KAGVTQTPRYLIKTRGQQVTLSCSPISGHRSVSWYQQTPGQGLQFLFEYFSETQRNKGNFPGRFSGRQFSNSRSEMNVSTLELGDSALYLCASGDTGEANEKLFFGSGTQLSVL.

This clone was seen a handful of times. The chain links TRBV7-6 to TRBJ2-2, with a weak D call TRBD2 (6 bases). The CDR3 has 16 residues. Looked up from germline, CDR1 is SGHVS and CDR2 is FNYEAQ. Trimming shortened V by 5 bases and J by 2 bases, and 15 bases separated the two germline ends. The CDR3 nucleotides are TGTGCCAGCAGCCTACATAGCGGAAAAAACACCGGGGAGCTGTTTTTT. This codes for CASSLHSGKNTGELFF.

The rearrangement links TRBV20-1 to TRBJ2-5; 8 bases map to TRBD2. The CDR3 extends over 16 amino acids. V shed 3 bases, J shed 1 base, and the junction held 10 bases outside the gene matches. Germline assignment: CDR1 DFQATT and CDR2 SNEGSKA (reference sequence). DNA for the CDR3: TGCAGTGCTAGTCCGGAGACTAGCGAGATCCAAGAGACCCAGTACTTC. Protein: CSASPETSEIQETQYF.

This chain connects TRBV5-4 to TRBJ1-2; TRBD1 agrees at 7 bases. V lost 5 bases to trimming and J lost 7 bases; unmatched junction nucleotides: 17. The CDR3 sequence is 16 residues long. Per the germline V gene, CDR1 is SGHNT and CDR2 is YYREEE (reference sequence). The CDR3 loop is CASRRISGGVLGGYTF. The CDR3 nucleotides read TGTGCCAGCAGACGTATTTCAGGGGGAGTTCTAGGTGGCTACACCTTC.

The chain carries TRBV4-2 and TRBJ1-6; maybe TRBD1 (5 bases). CDR1 LGHNA and CDR2 YNFKEQ come from the germline V gene. V shed 0 bases and J shed 0 bases, with 12 bases lying between them. The CDR3 has 18 residues. CDR3 nucleotide sequence: TGTGCCAGCAGCCAAGAGGTCCAGGGCTACTCCTATAATTCACCCCTCCACTTT. It encodes CASSQEVQGYSYNSPLHF.

The rearrangement links TRBV13 to TRBJ2-3; D is unresolved. V gave up 3 bases and J gave up 6 bases, with 10 bases separating them. The CDR3 is 13 residues long. Germline V gene data show CDR1 as PRHDT and CDR2 as FYEKMQ (reference sequence). CDR3 in amino acids: CASSLIGADTQYF. The CDR3 DNA reads TGTGCCAGCAGCTTGATAGGAGCGGATACGCAGTATTTT.

The rearrangement uses TRBV5-6 and TRBJ2-7; 10 bases align to TRBD1. Trimming at V came to 4 bases and at J to 2 bases, leaving 9 bases not matched to a gene. CDR3 length: 16 amino acids. CDR1 is SGHDT and CDR2 is YYEEEE in the germline V gene. CDR3 sequence (DNA): TGTGCCAGCAGCCTACCGGGACAGGGGCCTACCTACGAGCAGTACTTC. Translated: CASSLPGQGPTYEQYF. Filled out from reference TRBV5-6 and TRBJ2-7, the complete variable domain reads DAGVTQSPTHLIKTRGQQVTLRCSPKSGHDTVSWYQQALGQGPQFIFQYYEEEERQRGNFPDRFSGHQFPNYSSELNVNALLLGDSALYLCASSLPGQGPTYEQYFGPGTRLTVT.

This chain links TRBV11-3 with TRBJ2-7, with D perhaps TRBD2 (5 bases). V shed 5 bases and J shed 4 bases, with 15 bases lying between them. This CDR3 region has 14 residues. CDR1 and CDR2 (germline): SGHNT, YENEEA. CDR3 coding DNA: TGTGCCAGCAGCCCGGATGGGCGAGGGTACGAGCAGTACTTC. Protein sequence: CASSPDGRGYEQYF.

This clone appeared a single time. The V call is TRBV2, the J call TRBJ2-4, with D tentatively TRBD1 (7 bases). The germline V gene has CDR1 SNHLY and CDR2 FYNNEI. Deletions cut 11 bases from V and 6 bases from J, with 26 bases between. This CDR3 is 16 amino acids long. CDR3 DNA: TGTGCCGGATGCGGGACAGACATTAGTGAGGGAAACATTCAGTACTTC. Its protein product is CAGCGTDISEGNIQYF.

This chain links TRBV7-2 with TRBJ2-2; TRBD2 aligns across 8 bases. The V gene end was trimmed by 2 bases and the J gene end by 2 bases; junction bases not matched to a gene: 4. The germline CDR1 and CDR2 sequences are SGHTA and FQGNSA. The CDR3 covers 16 residues. CDR3 bases: TGTGCCAGCAGCTTACTAGCGGGCGGAAACACCGGGGAGCTGTTTTTT. Its translation is CASSLLAGGNTGELFF. Drawing the rest from reference TRBV7-2 and TRBJ2-2, the complete variable domain is GAGVSQSPSNKVTEKGKDVELRCDPISGHTALYWYRQSLGQGLEFLIYFQGNSAPDKSGLPSDRFSAERTGGSVSTLTIQRTQQEDSAVYLCASSLLAGGNTGELFFGEGSRLTVL.

The chain has TRBV6-5 and TRBJ2-7, with a weak D call TRBD2 (6 bases). Germline loops: CDR1 MNHEY, CDR2 SVGAGI. This CDR3 has 15 residues. Trimming took off 6 bases at V and 2 bases at J, with 17 bases between the two ends. CDR3 loop: CASSSSPGAPYEQYF. CDR3 nucleotides: TGTGCCAGCAGCTCTTCTCCGGGAGCACCCTACGAGCAGTACTTC.

The CDR3 sequence: CASSTGQSSGNTIYF. The CDR3 DNA reads TGTGCCAGCAGCACGGGACAGAGCTCTGGAAACACCATATATTTT. The chain joins TRBV5-6 to TRBJ1-3; 7 positions agree with TRBD1. The germline CDR1 and CDR2 sequences are SGHDT and YYEEEE. Trimming took 4 bases from V and 0 from J; bases not matched to a gene: 4. The CDR3 is 15 residues long.

The J gene is TRBJ2-1, the V gene TRBV24-1; 11 bases are a match to TRBD2. Looked up from germline, CDR1 is KGHDR and CDR2 is SFDVKD. The CDR3 has 14 amino acids. J was trimmed by 6 bases and V by 6 bases; bases with no gene match: 3. The CDR3 DNA follows: TGTGCCACCAGTCTAGCGGGAGGCCTCAATGAGCAGTTCTTC. Translating gives CATSLAGGLNEQFF.

This chain connects TRBV19 to TRBJ2-1; perhaps TRBD1 as D (6 bases). V shed 7 bases and J shed 6 bases, with 19 bases lying between them. CDR3 length: 15 amino acids. Germline assignment: CDR1 LNHDA and CDR2 SQIVND (reference sequence). CDR3 amino acids: CASTVTGFASNEQFF. The CDR3 region has the DNA TGTGCCAGTACCGTAACAGGGTTTGCCAGCAATGAGCAGTTCTTC.